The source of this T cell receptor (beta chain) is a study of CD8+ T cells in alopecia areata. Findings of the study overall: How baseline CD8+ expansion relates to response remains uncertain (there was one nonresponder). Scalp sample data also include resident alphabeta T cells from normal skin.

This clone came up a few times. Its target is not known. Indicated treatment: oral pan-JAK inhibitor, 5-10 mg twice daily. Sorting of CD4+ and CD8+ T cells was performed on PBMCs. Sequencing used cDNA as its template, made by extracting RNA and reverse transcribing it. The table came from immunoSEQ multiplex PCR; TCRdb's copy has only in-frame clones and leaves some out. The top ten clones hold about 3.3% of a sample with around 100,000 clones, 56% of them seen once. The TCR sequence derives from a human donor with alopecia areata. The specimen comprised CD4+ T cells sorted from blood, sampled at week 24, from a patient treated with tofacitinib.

The CDR3 region is CSVVTMNTEAFF. The CDR3 coding sequence is TGCAGCGTCGTCACCATGAACACTGAAGCTTTCTTT. This chain links TRBV29-1 with TRBJ1-1; D gene uncertain. The V and J ends lost 6 bases and 0 bases respectively, with 8 bases between them. CDR3 length: 12 amino acids. Germline values: CDR1 SQVTM, CDR2 ANQGSEA.